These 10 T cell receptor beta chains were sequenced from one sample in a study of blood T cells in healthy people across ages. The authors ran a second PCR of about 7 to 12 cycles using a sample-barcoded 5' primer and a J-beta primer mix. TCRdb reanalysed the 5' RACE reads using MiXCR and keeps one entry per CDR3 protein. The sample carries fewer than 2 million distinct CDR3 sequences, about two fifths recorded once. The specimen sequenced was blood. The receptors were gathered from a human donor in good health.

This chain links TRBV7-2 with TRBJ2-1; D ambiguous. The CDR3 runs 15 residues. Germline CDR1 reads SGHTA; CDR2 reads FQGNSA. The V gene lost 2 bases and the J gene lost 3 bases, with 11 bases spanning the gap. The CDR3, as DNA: TGTGCCAGCAGCTTAAGGTTCAACTACTACAATGAGCAGTTCTTC. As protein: CASSLRFNYYNEQFF.

DNA for the CDR3: TGTGCCAGCAGCCCCGCGGGGGGAGCTAACTATGGCTACACCTTC. It translates to CASSPAGGANYGYTF. The chain joins TRBV7-2 to TRBJ1-2, with D possibly TRBD1 on 5 matching bases. The CDR3 extends over 15 amino acids. Per germline, CDR1 SGHTA and CDR2 FQGNSA. Trimming shortened V by 5 bases and J by 0 bases, and 13 bases separated the two germline ends.

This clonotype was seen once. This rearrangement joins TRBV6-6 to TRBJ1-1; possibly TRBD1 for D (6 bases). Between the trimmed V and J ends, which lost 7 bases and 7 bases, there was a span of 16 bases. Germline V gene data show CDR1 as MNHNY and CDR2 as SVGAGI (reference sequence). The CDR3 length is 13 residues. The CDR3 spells CASISPGGLEAFF. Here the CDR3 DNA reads TGTGCCAGCATTTCGCCGGGGGGCCTTGAAGCTTTCTTT.

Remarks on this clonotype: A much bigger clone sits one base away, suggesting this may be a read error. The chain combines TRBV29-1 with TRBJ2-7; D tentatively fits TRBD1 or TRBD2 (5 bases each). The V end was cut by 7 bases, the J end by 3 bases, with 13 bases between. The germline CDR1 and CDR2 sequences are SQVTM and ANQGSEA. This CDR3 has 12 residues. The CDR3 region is CSGGHRDYEQYF. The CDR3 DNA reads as TGCAGCGGCGGACACCGGGACTACGAGCAGTACTTC.

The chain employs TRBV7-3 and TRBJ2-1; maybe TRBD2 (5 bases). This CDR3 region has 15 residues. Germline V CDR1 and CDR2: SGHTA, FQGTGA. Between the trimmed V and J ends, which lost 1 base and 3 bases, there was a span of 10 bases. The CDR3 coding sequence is TGTGCCAGCAGCTTAAACGGGGATATCTACAATGAGCAGTTCTTC. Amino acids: CASSLNGDIYNEQFF.

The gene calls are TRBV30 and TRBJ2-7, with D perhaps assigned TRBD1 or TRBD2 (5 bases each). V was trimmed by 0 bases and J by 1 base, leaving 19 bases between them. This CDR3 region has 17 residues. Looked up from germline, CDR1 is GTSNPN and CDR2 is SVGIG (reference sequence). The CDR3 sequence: CAWSVLSGTLKSYEQYF. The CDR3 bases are TGTGCCTGGAGTGTACTCTCAGGGACCCTAAAATCCTACGAGCAGTACTTC.

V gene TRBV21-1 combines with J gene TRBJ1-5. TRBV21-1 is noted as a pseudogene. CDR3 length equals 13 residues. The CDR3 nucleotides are TGTGCCAGCAGCAAAGGTCCCAATCAGCCCCAGCATTTT. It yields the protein CASSKGPNQPQHF.

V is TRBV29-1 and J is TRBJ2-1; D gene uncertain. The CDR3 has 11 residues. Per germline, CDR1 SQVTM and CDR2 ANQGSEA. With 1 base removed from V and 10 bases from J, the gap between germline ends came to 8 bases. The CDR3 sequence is CSVEARDEQFF. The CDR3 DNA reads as TGCAGCGTTGAAGCGAGAGACGAGCAGTTCTTC.

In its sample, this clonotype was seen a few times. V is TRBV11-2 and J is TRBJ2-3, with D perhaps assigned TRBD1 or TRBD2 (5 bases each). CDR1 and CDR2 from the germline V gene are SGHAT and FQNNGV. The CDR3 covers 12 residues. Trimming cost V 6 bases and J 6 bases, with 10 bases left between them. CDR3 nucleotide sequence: TGTGCCAGCAGGGGGGAAGGGGATACGCAGTATTTT. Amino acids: CASRGEGDTQYF.

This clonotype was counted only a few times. In DNA, the CDR3 is TGTGCCAGCAGCCGCCCGGGACAAAGACTGAATGAGCAGTTCTTC. Encoded protein: CASSRPGQRLNEQFF. V and J are TRBV12-3 or TRBV12-4 and TRBJ2-1, with a tentative D call TRBD1 (6 bases). There are 15 residues in the CDR3. Trimming cost V 6 bases and J 7 bases, with 19 bases left between them.